This T cell receptor (beta chain) was recorded in a study of shared clonotypes between healthy human individuals. Sequencing was performed with immunoSEQ multiplex PCR; in TCRdb, only in-frame clones are kept and a portion is missing. The sample shows 2 million to 2.5 million clones, 85% to 95% of them seen only once. From germline, CDR1 is MNHEY and CDR2 SVGAGI. CDR3 length equals 16 residues. Trimming removed 0 bases at V and 0 bases at J, with 11 bases between. The specimen was naive CD4+ T cells sorted from blood. Stated subset: CD45RA+ positively selected. The V and J genes are TRBV6-5 and TRBJ1-1; D is ambiguous. The receptor comes from a man aged 18 to 29 in good health. The CDR3 DNA follows: TGTGCCAGCAGTTACTCAGAGGGTCCGGTGAACACTGAAGCTTTCTTT. Its translation is CASSYSEGPVNTEAFF.